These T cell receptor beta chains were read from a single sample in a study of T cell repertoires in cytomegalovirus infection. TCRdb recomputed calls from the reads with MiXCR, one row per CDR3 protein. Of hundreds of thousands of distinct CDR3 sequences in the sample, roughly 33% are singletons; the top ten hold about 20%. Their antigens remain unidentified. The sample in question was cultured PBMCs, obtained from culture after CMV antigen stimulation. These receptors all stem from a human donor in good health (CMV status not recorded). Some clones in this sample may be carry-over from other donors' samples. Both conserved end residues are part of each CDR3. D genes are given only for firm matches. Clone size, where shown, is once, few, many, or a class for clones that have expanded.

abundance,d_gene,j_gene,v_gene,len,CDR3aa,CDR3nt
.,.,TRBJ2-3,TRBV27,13,CATRQDGTDTQYF,TGTGCCACCCGACAGGATGGCACAGATACGCAGTATTTT
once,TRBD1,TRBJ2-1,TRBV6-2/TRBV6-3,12,CARSERDREQFF,TGTGCCCGCAGTGAACGGGACAGGGAGCAGTTCTTC
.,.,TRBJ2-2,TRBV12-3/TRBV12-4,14,CAFREGADTGELFF,TGTGCCTTTCGAGAAGGGGCGGACACCGGGGAGCTGTTTTTT
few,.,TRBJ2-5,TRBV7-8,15,CASSLIPNLGETQYF,TGTGCCAGCAGCTTAATCCCAAATCTGGGGGAGACCCAGTACTTC
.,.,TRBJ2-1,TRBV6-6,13,CASRHPPGNEQFF,TGTGCCAGCAGACACCCCCCCGGCAATGAGCAGTTCTTC
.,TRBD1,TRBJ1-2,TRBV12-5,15,CASGLGTGVDYGYTF,TGTGCTAGTGGTTTGGGGACAGGGGTGGACTATGGCTACACCTTC
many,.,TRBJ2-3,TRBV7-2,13,CASSPRPTDTQYF,TGTGCCAGCAGCCCCCGGCCGACAGATACGCAGTATTTT
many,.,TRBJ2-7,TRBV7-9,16,CASSLSNRPPAYEQYF,TGTGCCAGCAGCTTAAGTAACCGACCCCCGGCCTACGAGCAGTACTTC
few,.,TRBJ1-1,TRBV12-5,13,CASGMTGNTEAFF,TGTGCTAGTGGTATGACAGGGAACACTGAAGCTTTCTTT
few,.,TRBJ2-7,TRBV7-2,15,CASSSLKFRNYEQYF,TGTGCCAGCAGCTCCCTGAAATTTCGCAACTACGAGCAGTACTTC
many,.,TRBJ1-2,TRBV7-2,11,CASSSNYGYTF,TGTGCCAGCAGCTCTAACTATGGCTACACCTTC
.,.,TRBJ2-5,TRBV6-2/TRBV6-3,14,CASSYSAGQETQYF,TGTGCCAGCAGTTACTCGGCAGGGCAAGAGACCCAGTACTTC
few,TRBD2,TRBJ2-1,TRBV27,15,CASSLRRGGPNEQFF,TGTGCCAGCAGTTTAAGGCGGGGGGGTCCCAATGAGCAGTTCTTC
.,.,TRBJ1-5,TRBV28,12,CASSLGRETQHF,TGTGCCAGCAGTTTAGGGCGGGAGACCCAGCATTTT
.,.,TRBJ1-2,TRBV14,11,CASSQDSGYTF,TGTGCCAGCAGCCAAGATTCTGGCTACACCTTC
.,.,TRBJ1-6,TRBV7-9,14,CASSLSPPNSPLHF,TGTGCCAGCAGCTTATCCCCACCGAATTCACCCCTCCACTTT
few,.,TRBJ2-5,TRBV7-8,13,CASSPLVQETQYF,TGTGCCAGCAGCCCGTTGGTCCAAGAGACCCAGTACTTC
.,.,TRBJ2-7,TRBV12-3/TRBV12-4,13,CASSLKAQSEQYF,TGTGCCAGCAGTTTAAAGGCCCAGAGCGAGCAGTACTTC
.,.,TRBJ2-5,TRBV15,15,CATSRDNPRRETQYF,TGTGCCACCAGCAGAGATAATCCCCGCCGGGAGACCCAGTACTTC
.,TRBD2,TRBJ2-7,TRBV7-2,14,CASSLRVAGVEQYF,TGTGCCAGCAGCTTAAGGGTAGCGGGAGTGGAGCAGTACTTC
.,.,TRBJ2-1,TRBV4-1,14,CASSQDRGRGEQFF,TGCGCCAGCAGCCAAGACAGGGGACGTGGTGAGCAGTTCTTC
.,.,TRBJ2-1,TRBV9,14,CASSNPGPYNEQFF,TGTGCCAGCAGCAATCCGGGACCTTACAATGAGCAGTTCTTC
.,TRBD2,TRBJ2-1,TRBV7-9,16,CASSSSGRPPYNEQFF,TGTGCCAGCAGCTCTAGCGGGAGGCCCCCCTACAATGAGCAGTTCTTC